This TCR beta chain was profiled in a study of blood T cell repertoires in COVID-19. Overall study context: Sites across the United States, Italy and Spain contributed samples from acute and convalescent COVID-19. PBMCs, B-cell-depleted T cells, or T cells were the source of the cDNA or gDNA that made up the material.

The CDR3 covers 13 residues. The V gene's germline CDR1 is SQVTM and CDR2 ANQGSEA. V shed 5 bases and J shed 1 base, with 11 bases lying between them. Original analysis: It was from reference gene primer amplification that nucleated cell counts were estimated. Assay: immunoSEQ multiplex PCR; the TCRdb copy retains only in-frame clones and omits some. V, J and clone size derive from that table, while D and trimming were established from the DNA sequence. Of about 62,000 clones listed, 65% to 80% are singletons. The TCR sequence derives from a man aged 60 to 69 with acute or convalescent COVID-19. The sequencing sample was made of peripheral blood. The chain couples TRBV29-1 to TRBJ1-1; D unresolved. For the CDR3, the DNA is TGCAGCGTTCTCGGGAAAGGGAACACTGAAGCTTTCTTT. This codes for CSVLGKGNTEAFF.